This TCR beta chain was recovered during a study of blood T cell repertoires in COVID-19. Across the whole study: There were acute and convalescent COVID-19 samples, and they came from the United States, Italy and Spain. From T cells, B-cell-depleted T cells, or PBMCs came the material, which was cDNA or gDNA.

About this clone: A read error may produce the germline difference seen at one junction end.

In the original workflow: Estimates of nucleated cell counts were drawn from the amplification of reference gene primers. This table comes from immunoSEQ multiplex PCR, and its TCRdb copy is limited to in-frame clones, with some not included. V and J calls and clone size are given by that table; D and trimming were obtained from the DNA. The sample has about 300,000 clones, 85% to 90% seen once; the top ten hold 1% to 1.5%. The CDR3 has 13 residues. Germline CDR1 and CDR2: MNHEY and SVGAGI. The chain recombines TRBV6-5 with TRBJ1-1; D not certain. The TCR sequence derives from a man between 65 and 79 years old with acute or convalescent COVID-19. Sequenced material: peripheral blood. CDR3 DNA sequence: TGTGCCAGCACTTACCCAGGGAACACTGAAGCTTTCTTT. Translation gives CASTYPGNTEAFF.